Below are 18 T cell receptor beta chains sequenced from a single sample in a study of blood T cells in healthy people across ages. A second about 7 to 12 cycle PCR used barcoded and J-beta primers. One entry per CDR3 protein results from TCRdb running MiXCR on the 5' RACE reads. The table records hundreds of thousands of distinct CDR3 sequences, 20% to 25% of them present only once. Input material: blood. The receptors here all came from a man between 65 and 85 years old in good health.

The chain is built from TRBV29-1 and TRBJ1-4, with D tentatively TRBD1 (5 bases). Germline loops: CDR1 SQVTM, CDR2 ANQGSEA. V dropped 4 bases and J dropped 7 bases, with 13 bases sitting between them. There are 13 residues in the CDR3. The CDR3 DNA sequence: TGCAGCGTTGCCATTAGTGGGGGTGAAAAACTGTTTTTT. The encoded protein is CSVAISGGEKLFF.

The chain recombines TRBV12-3 or TRBV12-4 with TRBJ2-7; D is ambiguous. The CDR3 length is 15 residues. Trimming removed 2 bases from V and 2 bases from J, with 13 bases in between. The CDR3 is CASSLPTKGTYEQYV. The DNA of the CDR3 is TGTGCCAGCAGTTTACCCACAAAAGGCACCTACGAGCAGTACGTC.

V usage is TRBV20-1 and J usage is TRBJ2-5; 8 bases align to TRBD2. V gave up 5 bases and J gave up 2 bases; unmatched junction bases: 4. There are 13 residues in the CDR3. Germline CDR1 reads DFQATT; CDR2 reads SNEGSKA (reference sequence). The CDR3 DNA reads TGCAGTGCTGACCGGGGGGGGCAAGAGACCCAGTACTTC. It specifies CSADRGGQETQYF.

The V gene is TRBV20-1, the J gene TRBJ2-2; 7 bases are shared with TRBD1. Germline CDR1 is DFQATT and CDR2 is SNEGSKA (reference sequence). This CDR3 has 15 amino acids. Trimming removed 0 bases from V and 6 bases from J; junction bases left unmatched: 7. In DNA form, the CDR3 reads TGCAGTGCTAGAGATCCGACAGGGACCGCCGGGGAGCTGTTTTTT. This gives the protein CSARDPTGTAGELFF.

The chain joins TRBV6-5 to TRBJ2-7; tentative D call: TRBD1 (5 bases). Germline CDR1 and CDR2: MNHEY and SVGAGI. The CDR3 extends over 16 amino acids. V was pared by 2 bases and J by 4 bases, with 18 bases between. The CDR3 reads CASSYRPPGSSYEQYV. The CDR3, as DNA: TGTGCCAGCAGTTACCGGCCTCCAGGGTCTTCGTACGAGCAGTACGTC.

The V call is TRBV5-1, the J call TRBJ2-1; possibly TRBD1 for D (5 bases). CDR3 length equals 14 residues. The V end lost 5 bases, the J end lost 4 bases, and 13 bases lay between the germline ends. Germline V gene sequence: CDR1 SGHRS, CDR2 YFSETQ. CDR3 in DNA: TGCGCCAGCAGGGGTGGGGCGTTTTACAATGAGCAGTTCTTC. Protein sequence: CASRGGAFYNEQFF.

This clonotype was counted many times. The rearrangement uses TRBV20-1 and TRBJ2-7; D ambiguous. The V and J ends lost 4 bases and 6 bases respectively, with 13 bases between them. This CDR3 region has 12 residues. Per germline, CDR1 DFQATT and CDR2 SNEGSKA (reference sequence). CDR3 DNA: TGCAGTGCTACCTATCTAATTAGCGAGCAGTACTTC. Amino acid sequence: CSATYLISEQYF.

V is TRBV29-1 and J is TRBJ2-5; a possible D gene is TRBD1 (5 bases). This CDR3 region has 11 residues. The germline CDR1 and CDR2 sequences are SQVTM and ANQGSEA. This CDR3 is CRMKGVETQYF. CDR3 DNA: TGCAGAATGAAAGGGGTAGAGACCCAGTACTTC.

This rearrangement joins TRBV28 to TRBJ1-5; D is ambiguous. CDR3 length equals 14 residues. Germline-derived CDR1 and CDR2 are MDHEN and SYDVKM. The V and J ends lost 8 bases and 0 bases respectively, with 11 bases between them. CDR3 residues: CASSGSNSNQPQHF. In DNA form, the CDR3 reads TGTGCCAGCTCCGGGTCAAATAGCAATCAGCCCCAGCATTTT.

In this sample, this clonotype turned up a few times. V is TRBV5-1 and J is TRBJ1-1; D is uncertain. V lost 4 bases and J lost 1, with 17 bases in between. This CDR3 comprises 16 residues. Germline CDR1 is SGHRS and CDR2 is YFSETQ. In DNA form, the CDR3 reads TGCGCCAGCAGCCCCTCTGGATCCGGCGGGAACACTGAAGCTTTCTTT. Amino acid sequence: CASSPSGSGGNTEAFF.

This rearrangement joins TRBV9 to TRBJ2-1; 13 nucleotides match TRBD2. Germline CDR1 is SGDLS and CDR2 is YYNGEE. The V gene end was trimmed by 0 bases and the J gene end by 5 bases; junction bases not matched to a gene: 2. CDR3 size: 16 residues. The CDR3 protein is CASSVAGTSGNNEQFF. As DNA, the CDR3 is TGTGCCAGCAGCGTAGCCGGGACTAGCGGGAACAATGAGCAGTTCTTC.

In this sample, this clonotype turned up a few times. The genes are TRBV20-1 and TRBJ2-7; D tentatively fits TRBD1 or TRBD2 (6 bases each). The germline CDR1 and CDR2 sequences are DFQATT and SNEGSKA (reference sequence). V was cut by 6 bases and J by 5 bases, with 20 bases left in between. The CDR3 length is 14 residues. The CDR3 protein is CSADREGGLDEQYF. The CDR3 DNA reads TGCAGTGCCGACCGCGAGGGGGGTTTGGACGAGCAGTACTTC.

This clonotype was found a few times. V and J are TRBV9 and TRBJ1-2, with no clear D. The CDR3 extends over 15 amino acids. V dropped 4 bases and J dropped 7 bases, with 20 bases sitting between them. Germline loops: CDR1 SGDLS, CDR2 YYNGEE. This CDR3 is CASSPSRSGFSGYTF. The CDR3, as DNA: TGTGCCAGCAGCCCCAGTAGGTCGGGGTTTAGTGGCTACACCTTC.

This clonotype occurred once. The chain carries TRBV28 and TRBJ1-2; 7 nucleotides line up with TRBD1. The CDR3 contains 15 residues. CDR1 is MDHEN, CDR2 SYDVKM, per germline. Trimming took 6 bases from V and 0 from J; bases not matched to a gene: 7. CDR3 coding DNA: TGTGCCAGCAGCACTGGGGACAGATCTAACTATGGCTACACCTTC. This encodes CASSTGDRSNYGYTF.

This clonotype was counted at least ten times. This sequence joins TRBV10-3 and TRBJ2-5; 13 positions agree with TRBD2. With the DNA end fitting TRBJ2-7 better, the J assignment may be wrong. The CDR3 runs to 17 residues. The V gene's germline CDR1 is ENHRY and CDR2 SYGVKD. For the CDR3, the DNA is TGTGCCATCAGTGAGTTACCGGGACTAGCGGGAACCTACGAGCAGTACGTC. This translates into CAISELPGLAGTYEQYV.

The V call is TRBV29-1, the J call TRBJ1-1; D possibly corresponds to TRBD1 (5 bases). Germline CDR1 SQVTM, CDR2 ANQGSEA. There are 13 residues in the CDR3. Trimming left V 6 bases short and J 4 bases short, with 15 bases between. The CDR3 region has the DNA TGCAGCGTCAAAACAACAGGCAGCACTGAAGCTTTCTTT. It is translated as CSVKTTGSTEAFF.

To note about this clonotype: At one end, the junction sequence differs from germline, possibly due to a read error. V and J are TRBV12-5 and TRBJ1-3, with D unclear. The CDR3 totals 13 residues. The germline CDR1 and CDR2 sequences are LGHNT and FRNRAP. CDR3 region: CASAGFSGNTIYF. Here the CDR3 DNA reads TGCGCTAGTGCGGGGTTCTCTGGAAACACCATATATTTT.

Many counts were recorded for this clonotype. The genes are TRBV27 and TRBJ2-1, with TRBD2 as a possible D gene (5 bases). Germline CDR1 is MNHEY and CDR2 is SMNVEV (reference sequence). V shed 3 bases and J shed 9 bases, with 15 bases lying between them. This CDR3 has 14 amino acids. CDR3 region: CASSFRSLVLEQFF. The CDR3 nucleotides read TGTGCCAGCAGTTTTCGGTCACTAGTTCTTGAGCAGTTCTTC.